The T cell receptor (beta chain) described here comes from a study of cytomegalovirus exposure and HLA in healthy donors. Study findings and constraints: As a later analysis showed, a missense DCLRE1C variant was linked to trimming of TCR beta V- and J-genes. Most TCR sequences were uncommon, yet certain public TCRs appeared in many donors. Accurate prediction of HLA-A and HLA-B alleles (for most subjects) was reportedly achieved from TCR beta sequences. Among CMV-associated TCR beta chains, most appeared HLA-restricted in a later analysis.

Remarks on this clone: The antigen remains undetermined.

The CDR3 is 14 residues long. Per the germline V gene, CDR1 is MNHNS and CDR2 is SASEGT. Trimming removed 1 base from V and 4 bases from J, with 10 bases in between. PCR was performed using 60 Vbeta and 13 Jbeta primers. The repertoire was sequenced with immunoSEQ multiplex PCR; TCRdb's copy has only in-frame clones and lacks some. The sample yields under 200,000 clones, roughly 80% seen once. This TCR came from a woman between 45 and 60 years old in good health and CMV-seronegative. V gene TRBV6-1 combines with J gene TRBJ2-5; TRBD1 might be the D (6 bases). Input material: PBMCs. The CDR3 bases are TGTGCCAGCAGTGAAGTGCTGGGGGCAGAGACCCAGTACTTC. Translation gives CASSEVLGAETQYF.